The present T cell receptor (beta chain) was sequenced within a study of T cells in Graves' hyperthyroidism and ophthalmopathy. V lost 1 base and J lost 0, with 14 bases in between. The CDR3 has 17 amino acids. Germline assignment: CDR1 LNHNV and CDR2 YYDKDF (reference sequence). There were TCR beta CDR3 regions amplified from RNA transcripts. HTBI primers were the set used in a first-round RT-PCR of the TCR CDR3. TCRdb analysed the multiplex PCR reads with MiXCR anew, one entry per CDR3 protein. Among around 700,000 distinct CDR3 sequences listed, around 20% were seen once. Worth noting for this clonotype: As yet, its antigen is unknown.

Study-wide results and caveats: In simple terms, a model built on 13 V-J features told ophthalmopathy apart from stable hyperthyroidism.

The sample was blood. The TCR originated in a woman aged 50 to 60 with Graves' hyperthyroidism that later progressed to Graves' ophthalmopathy. The chain combines TRBV15 with TRBJ2-3; a possible D gene is TRBD2 (7 bases). The CDR3 DNA reads as TGTGCCACCAGCAGAGTTGGCGGGGGCGAAAGCACAGATACGCAGTATTTT. This translates into CATSRVGGGESTDTQYF.